The rows below give T cell receptor beta chains drawn from one sample of a study of identical twins. TCRdb reprocessed the 5' RACE reads via MiXCR and lists one record per CDR3 protein. The sample shows about 240,000 distinct CDR3 sequences, about 13% of them seen only once. This same sample was also taken into another study, of yellow fever vaccine responses in identical twins.

Sequencing was performed on memory (CD45RO+) T cells sorted from blood. The receptors stem from a woman under 30 in good health. CDR3s include the opening cysteine and the closing phenylalanine or tryptophan. Fields, in order: CDR3 DNA, CDR3 protein, V gene, clone size, D gene, CDR3 length, J gene. A D gene is named only where the DNA matches it firmly. Size tells how often a clone was seen (once, few, many) or the class of an expanded clone, and some rows leave it out.

DNA: TGCAGTGCCCTCCGAAATGAGCAGTTCTTC
CDR3: CSALRNEQFF
V: TRBV20-1
size: few
D: NA
length: 10
J: TRBJ2-1

DNA: TGTGCCAGCACCTCCGGGGGACACACTGAAGCTTTCTTT
CDR3: CASTSGGHTEAFF
V: TRBV6-6
size: many
D: NA
length: 13
J: TRBJ1-1

DNA: TGCAGTGCCTCCCGGCAGGGCGGGGACACTGAAGCTTTCTTT
CDR3: CSASRQGGDTEAFF
V: TRBV20-1
size: NA
D: NA
length: 14
J: TRBJ1-1

DNA: TGTGCCAGCAGACGGACAGGGAACTCTGGGGCCAACGTCCTGACTTTC
CDR3: CASRRTGNSGANVLTF
V: TRBV27
size: NA
D: TRBD1
length: 16
J: TRBJ2-6

DNA: TGTGCCAGCAGCCTAATTAGGGGGGGCCAAGAGACCCAGTACTTC
CDR3: CASSLIRGGQETQYF
V: TRBV3-1
size: few
D: NA
length: 15
J: TRBJ2-5

DNA: TGTGCCAGCAGTCGGGACAGGGTATACAATGAGCAGTTCTTC
CDR3: CASSRDRVYNEQFF
V: TRBV5-4
size: many
D: TRBD1
length: 14
J: TRBJ2-1

DNA: TGTGCCAGCACTCCCCGCACAGGGAGCTACGAGCAGTACTTC
CDR3: CASTPRTGSYEQYF
V: TRBV25-1
size: many
D: NA
length: 14
J: TRBJ2-7

DNA: TGCGCCAGCAGCCAACCTTTCCCGCAAAGCGGGGAGCTGTTTTTT
CDR3: CASSQPFPQSGELFF
V: TRBV4-1
size: NA
D: NA
length: 15
J: TRBJ2-2

DNA: TGCTGTGCTAGAGTAGCGTCTAGCGGGAGGAATGAGCAGTTCTTC
CDR3: CCARVASSGRNEQFF
V: TRBV20-1
size: NA
D: TRBD2
length: 15
J: TRBJ2-1

DNA: TGTGCCAGCAGCTTTACTAGCGGGAGCTATCAGCAGTACTTC
CDR3: CASSFTSGSYQQYF
V: TRBV11-2
size: NA
D: TRBD2
length: 14
J: TRBJ2-7

DNA: TGTGCCAGCAGTTTAGACGGGGAGGGCTGGGGCGAGCAGTACTTC
CDR3: CASSLDGEGWGEQYF
V: TRBV12-3/TRBV12-4
size: many
D: TRBD2
length: 15
J: TRBJ2-7

DNA: TGTGCCAGCAGCCAGGGGGACACCAACGGTGAGACCCAGTACTTC
CDR3: CASSQGDTNGETQYF
V: TRBV12-3/TRBV12-4
size: NA
D: TRBD1
length: 15
J: TRBJ2-5

DNA: TGTGCCAGCAGGCCGGGACTAGCGGGCTCCTACGAGCAGTACTTC
CDR3: CASRPGLAGSYEQYF
V: TRBV6-2/TRBV6-3
size: many
D: TRBD2
length: 15
J: TRBJ2-7

DNA: TGTGCCAGCAGCCCCCTGGACACAGATACGCAGTATTTT
CDR3: CASSPLDTDTQYF
V: TRBV9
size: few
D: NA
length: 13
J: TRBJ2-3

DNA: TGCGCCAGCAGCTTGAATTCGGTGACAGGGGGTCATGGCTACACCTTC
CDR3: CASSLNSVTGGHGYTF
V: TRBV5-1
size: many
D: TRBD1
length: 16
J: TRBJ1-2

DNA: TGTGCCAGCAGGCCCCCGTCCGGGGAGCTGTTTTTT
CDR3: CASRPPSGELFF
V: TRBV12-3/TRBV12-4
size: NA
D: NA
length: 12
J: TRBJ2-2

DNA: TGTGCCACCAGTGATTTAGCGGGGGGGAGGAGGGATGAGCAGTTCTTC
CDR3: CATSDLAGGRRDEQFF
V: TRBV24-1
size: few
D: TRBD2
length: 16
J: TRBJ2-1

DNA: TGCGCCAGCAGCCAGGACCGATACTATGGCTACACCTTC
CDR3: CASSQDRYYGYTF
V: TRBV4-1
size: NA
D: NA
length: 13
J: TRBJ1-2

DNA: TGTGCCAGCACCCCCACAGGGAGGTTGGACGAGCAGTACTTC
CDR3: CASTPTGRLDEQYF
V: TRBV5-6
size: NA
D: NA
length: 14
J: TRBJ2-7

DNA: TGTGCCAGCAGTGTGACAGGGGCAGATACGCAGTATTTT
CDR3: CASSVTGADTQYF
V: TRBV6-4
size: NA
D: TRBD1
length: 13
J: TRBJ2-3

DNA: TGTGCCAGCACCCTCGGTTCGGAGGGTTTCTATGGCTACACCTTC
CDR3: CASTLGSEGFYGYTF
V: TRBV12-3/TRBV12-4
size: many
D: NA
length: 15
J: TRBJ1-2

DNA: TGCGCCAGCAGCGCAGCTAGGAGGTCCTACGAGCAGTACTTC
CDR3: CASSAARRSYEQYF
V: TRBV4-3
size: NA
D: NA
length: 14
J: TRBJ2-7

DNA: TGCAGCGCTGAGAACACTGAAGCTTTCTTT
CDR3: CSAENTEAFF
V: TRBV29-1
size: NA
D: NA
length: 10
J: TRBJ1-1

DNA: TGTGCCACCAGCAGAGATAGGCTAGTGGGGGGGACCCAGTACTTC
CDR3: CATSRDRLVGGTQYF
V: TRBV15
size: NA
D: NA
length: 15
J: TRBJ2-5

DNA: TGCGCCAGCAGCCAAGATATTTTGGGGACTGGGGCCAACGTCCTGACTTTC
CDR3: CASSQDILGTGANVLTF
V: TRBV4-3
size: NA
D: NA
length: 17
J: TRBJ2-6

DNA: TGTGCCAGCAGCTTGTTCTGGGCCGCAGATACGCAGTATTTT
CDR3: CASSLFWAADTQYF
V: TRBV5-6
size: few
D: NA
length: 14
J: TRBJ2-3

DNA: TGCGCCAGCAGCTTAAACAGCAGGGGAGACGAGCAGTACTTC
CDR3: CASSLNSRGDEQYF
V: TRBV5-1
size: few
D: NA
length: 14
J: TRBJ2-7

DNA: TGCAGTATACCGGGACAGGGCACTCTGAGCTCCTACAATGAGCAGTTCTTC
CDR3: CSIPGQGTLSSYNEQFF
V: TRBV20-1
size: many
D: TRBD1
length: 17
J: TRBJ2-1

DNA: TGTGCCAGCAGTTTAGCGGATCAGGGGGCCCCCTCGATGGAGACCCAGTACTTC
CDR3: CASSLADQGAPSMETQYF
V: TRBV12-3/TRBV12-4
size: few
D: TRBD1
length: 18
J: TRBJ2-5

DNA: TGCAGTGCTAGAGAGGACTTTATTCCCTACGAGCAGTACTTC
CDR3: CSAREDFIPYEQYF
V: TRBV20-1
size: NA
D: NA
length: 14
J: TRBJ2-7

DNA: TGTGCCAGCAGCCAAGGCGGGGGTAACTACAATGAGCAGTTCTTC
CDR3: CASSQGGGNYNEQFF
V: TRBV4-2
size: NA
D: TRBD2
length: 15
J: TRBJ2-1

DNA: TGTGCCAGCAGTTACTTGGGGGGAGGCACTGAAGCTTTCTTT
CDR3: CASSYLGGGTEAFF
V: TRBV6-5
size: NA
D: NA
length: 14
J: TRBJ1-1

DNA: TGTGCCAGCAGCATTACCGGGCTCGATTCCTACGAGCAGTACTTC
CDR3: CASSITGLDSYEQYF
V: TRBV7-2
size: many
D: NA
length: 15
J: TRBJ2-7

DNA: TGCAGCGTTGATTGGGGGGCTGGAGAGACCCAGTACTTC
CDR3: CSVDWGAGETQYF
V: TRBV29-1
size: NA
D: NA
length: 13
J: TRBJ2-5

DNA: TGTGCCCGCACGACTAGCGGGGGGGCCCACACCGGGGAGCTGTTTTTT
CDR3: CARTTSGGAHTGELFF
V: TRBV30
size: few
D: TRBD2
length: 16
J: TRBJ2-2

DNA: TGCGCCAGCAGTCACCATCCGGGACTAGCGGCTTTCTACAATGAGCAGTTCTTC
CDR3: CASSHHPGLAAFYNEQFF
V: TRBV4-1
size: NA
D: TRBD2
length: 18
J: TRBJ2-1

DNA: TGTGCCAGCAGCGCGCCTAGCGGGTTGTTGTTGAATGAGCAGTTCTTC
CDR3: CASSAPSGLLLNEQFF
V: TRBV9
size: many
D: TRBD2
length: 16
J: TRBJ2-1